Listed below are T cell receptor beta chains from one sample, sequenced in a study of shared clonotypes between healthy human individuals. Assay: immunoSEQ multiplex PCR; the TCRdb copy retains only in-frame clones and omits some. The data hold about 610,000 clones, with 95% to 97% observed a single time. Sequencing input: naive CD8+ T cells sorted from blood. All receptors derive from a woman in her thirties in good health. The CDR3 runs from the conserved cysteine through the conserved F or W. The D gene is left open where the match is weak. A clone size is listed for some rows: how often the clone was seen (once, few, many), or a class if it is expanded.

TRBJ1-5	TRBV4-2	-	-	TGTGCCAGCAGCCAAGAGGTAGGGGGAAATCAGCCCCAGCATTTT	CASSQEVGGNQPQHF
TRBJ2-3	TRBV12-5	-	TRBD2	TGTGCTAGTGGTTTGTACCCGGGGACTAGCGGGAGTGCAGATACGCAGTATTTT	CASGLYPGTSGSADTQYF
TRBJ1-5	TRBV7-8	-	-	TGTGCCAGCAGCTTAGGGGTTGTTAGCAATCAGCCCCAGCATTTT	CASSLGVVSNQPQHF
TRBJ2-7	TRBV14	-	-	TGTGCCAGCAGCCAACCCACCCTCGAGGTTAACGAGCAGTACTTC	CASSQPTLEVNEQYF
TRBJ2-2	TRBV15	-	TRBD1	TGTGCCACCAGCAGAGTGTTAAGGACAGGGGGCTCCGGGGAGCTGTTTTTT	CATSRVLRTGGSGELFF
TRBJ1-5	TRBV28	-	-	TGTGCCAGCAGTTTTGGCGGATCTTCATATATCAATCAGCCCCAGCATTTT	CASSFGGSSYINQPQHF
TRBJ2-3	TRBV6-6	-	-	TGTGCCAGCAGCCCTGACACAGATACGCAGTATTTT	CASSPDTDTQYF
TRBJ2-5	TRBV27	-	TRBD1	TGTGCCAGCAGCCTAAGGACAGGGTACGAGACCCAGTACTTC	CASSLRTGYETQYF
TRBJ1-1	TRBV6-6	-	-	TGTGCCAGCACCCAGGGAGGCACTGAAGCTTTCTTT	CASTQGGTEAFF
TRBJ2-1	TRBV6-4	-	-	TGTGCCAGCAGTGACTCGAAGGTGGGTAGCGGAGACAATGAGCAGTTCTTC	CASSDSKVGSGDNEQFF
TRBJ2-1	TRBV7-8	-	TRBD2	TGTGCCAGCAGCCCTCTCAGCGGGAGGAACAATGAGCAGTTCTTC	CASSPLSGRNNEQFF
TRBJ2-7	TRBV7-9	-	-	TGTGCCAGCAGCACCTCGCGAGGAACATTCTACGAGCAGTACTTC	CASSTSRGTFYEQYF
TRBJ2-1	TRBV28	-	TRBD2	TGTGCCAGCATCGACGGACTAGCGGGAGAAGAGGTGGCGAATGAGCAGTTCTTC	CASIDGLAGEEVANEQFF
TRBJ1-2	TRBV6-1	-	-	TGTGCCAGCAGAACCGAAAACTATGGCTACACCTTC	CASRTENYGYTF
TRBJ2-7	TRBV13	-	TRBD2	TGTGCCAGCAGTATGGGACTAGTCTACGAGCAGTACTTC	CASSMGLVYEQYF
TRBJ2-1	TRBV7-9	-	TRBD2	TGTGCCAGCAGCGCCCCGCTAGCGGGCTATACCTACAATGAGCAGTTCTTC	CASSAPLAGYTYNEQFF
TRBJ2-7	TRBV27	-	-	TGTGCCAGCAGTTTAATAGCGGAAAGCTACGAGCAGTACTTC	CASSLIAESYEQYF
TRBJ2-7	TRBV25-1	-	-	TGTGCCAGCACCCGGGGCTACGAGCAGTACTTC	CASTRGYEQYF
TRBJ2-7	TRBV2	-	-	TGTGCCAGCAACAGTCAGATCTACGAGCAGTACTTC	CASNSQIYEQYF
TRBJ2-7	TRBV5-1	-	TRBD2	TGCGCCAGCGCACTAGCGGGTAGCTACGAGCAGTACTTC	CASALAGSYEQYF
TRBJ2-1	TRBV27	-	-	TGTGCCAGCAGTTCCCGGAGTTCCTACAATGAGCAGTTCTTC	CASSSRSSYNEQFF
TRBJ2-7	TRBV28	-	TRBD1	TGTGCCAGCAGTTTGACAGGGGGGGACTACGAGCAGTACTTC	CASSLTGGDYEQYF
TRBJ2-7	TRBV5-1	-	TRBD2	TGCGCCAGCAGCGAAGCAGATTCGGGGACTAGTCATCGCGAGCAGTACTTC	CASSEADSGTSHREQYF
TRBJ2-2	TRBV4-1	-	-	TGCGCCAGCAGCCAAGAGACAAGTAGGACTATCACAAACACCGGGGAGCTGTTTTTT	CASSQETSRTITNTGELFF
TRBJ2-1	TRBV13	-	-	TGTGCCAGCAGCCCCTCCGGGCTAGGCGATGAGCAGTTCTTC	CASSPSGLGDEQFF
TRBJ2-7	TRBV23-1	few	-	TGCGCCAGCAGTCAACCCGTGGACAGAAAGAGGTCCTACGAGCAGTACTTC	CASSQPVDRKRSYEQYF
TRBJ2-2	TRBV27	-	-	TGTGCCAGCAGTTTATCAGGGACCGGGGAGCTGTTTTTT	CASSLSGTGELFF
TRBJ2-7	TRBV28	-	-	TGTGCCAGCGGGGGCCAAGTGTACGAGCAGTACTTC	CASGGQVYEQYF
TRBJ1-5	TRBV10-2	-	-	TGCGCCAGCAGTGAGTCTCGAAACGGGCAGCCCCAGCATTTT	CASSESRNGQPQHF
TRBJ1-1	TRBV13	-	-	TGTGCCAGCACCCTGTGGGGTTCGGGCACTGAAGCTTTCTTT	CASTLWGSGTEAFF
TRBJ2-1	TRBV11-2	once	TRBD2	TGTGCCAGCAGCTTTGCGCCTCCCGGGACTAGCGGGATGGGTGAGCAGTTCTTC	CASSFAPPGTSGMGEQFF
TRBJ1-1	TRBV27	-	-	TGTGCCAGCAGTTTACAGCCCCTCACTGAAGCTTTCTTT	CASSLQPLTEAFF
TRBJ2-6	TRBV27	-	-	TGTGCCAGCACCCCCGGGGCTTCTGGGGCCAACGTCCTGACTTTC	CASTPGASGANVLTF
TRBJ1-6	TRBV27	-	TRBD1	TGTGCCAGCAGCCTAACCGGTTGGACAGGGGTGAATTCACCCCTCCACTTT	CASSLTGWTGVNSPLHF
TRBJ2-1	TRBV2	-	-	TGTGCCAGCGGGGATGAGCAGTTCTTC	CASGDEQFF
TRBJ2-1	TRBV10-1	-	TRBD2	TGCGCCAGCAGTGACAGCGGGAGTTACAATGAGCAGTTCTTC	CASSDSGSYNEQFF
TRBJ2-5	TRBV29-1	-	TRBD2	TGCAGCGTTGATACTGCGGGAGCGGGTGAGACCCAGTACTTC	CSVDTAGAGETQYF
TRBJ1-2	TRBV4-1	-	-	TGCGCCAGCAGCCAAGACTCCACCGGCAGCTATGGCTACACCTTC	CASSQDSTGSYGYTF
TRBJ1-6	TRBV4-1	-	-	TGCGCCAGCAGCCAAGTCCCGGGGGATTCACCCCTCCACTTT	CASSQVPGDSPLHF
TRBJ2-7	TRBV5-1	-	TRBD2	TGCGCCAGCAGCTCACAACCGGGACTAGCTTTTGACGAGCAGTACTTC	CASSSQPGLAFDEQYF
TRBJ2-7	TRBV4-1	-	TRBD2	TGCGCCAGCAGCTTGACTAGCGGGAGTTACGAGCAGTACTTC	CASSLTSGSYEQYF
TRBJ2-3	TRBV4-1	-	TRBD1	TGCGCCAGCAGCCAAGAAGGGACAGGGGTCTGGATAGATACGCAGTATTTT	CASSQEGTGVWIDTQYF
TRBJ2-4	TRBV29-1	-	-	TGCAGCGTTGACGAGGATAATCAGAACATTCAGTACTTC	CSVDEDNQNIQYF
TRBJ2-5	TRBV2	-	TRBD1	TGTGCCAGCAGGGCTGGACAGGGGGCGGAGACCCAGTACTTC	CASRAGQGAETQYF
TRBJ2-2	TRBV7-9	-	-	TGTGCCAGCAGCTTAGCGCCTACCCACACCGGGGAGCTGTTTTTT	CASSLAPTHTGELFF
TRBJ2-3	TRBV15	-	-	TGTGCCACCGGGACTTGGGAGGAAGATACGCAGTATTTT	CATGTWEEDTQYF
TRBJ2-5	TRBV10-2	-	TRBD2	TGCGCCAGCCAAAACAGCGGGAGGGCAGAGACCCAGTACTTC	CASQNSGRAETQYF
TRBJ2-1	TRBV27	-	TRBD2	TGTGCCAGCAGTTTCCGGACTAGCAATGAGCAGTTCTTC	CASSFRTSNEQFF
TRBJ2-1	TRBV6-5	-	TRBD2	TGTGCCAGCAGTTGGGGAGGGCCTATGAATGAGCAGTTCTTC	CASSWGGPMNEQFF
TRBJ2-7	TRBV9	-	TRBD2	TGTGCCAGCAGCCCCCGCGGTAGCGGGAGCATTGAGCAGTACTTC	CASSPRGSGSIEQYF
TRBJ1-1	TRBV19	-	-	TGTGCCAGTAGTGCCTACAGGGTGACTGAAGCTTTCTTT	CASSAYRVTEAFF